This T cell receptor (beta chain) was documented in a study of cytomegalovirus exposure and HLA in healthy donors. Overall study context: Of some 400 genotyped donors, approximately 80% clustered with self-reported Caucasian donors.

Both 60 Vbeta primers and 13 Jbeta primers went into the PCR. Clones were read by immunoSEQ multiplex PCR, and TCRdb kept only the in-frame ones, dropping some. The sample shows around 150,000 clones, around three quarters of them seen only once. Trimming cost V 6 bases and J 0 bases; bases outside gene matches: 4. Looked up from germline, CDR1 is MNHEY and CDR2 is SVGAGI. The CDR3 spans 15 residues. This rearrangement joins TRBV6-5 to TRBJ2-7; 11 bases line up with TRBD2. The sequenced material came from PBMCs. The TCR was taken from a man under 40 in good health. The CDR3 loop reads CASRASGRSSYEQYF. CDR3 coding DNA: TGTGCCAGCAGGGCTAGCGGGAGGAGCTCCTACGAGCAGTACTTC.